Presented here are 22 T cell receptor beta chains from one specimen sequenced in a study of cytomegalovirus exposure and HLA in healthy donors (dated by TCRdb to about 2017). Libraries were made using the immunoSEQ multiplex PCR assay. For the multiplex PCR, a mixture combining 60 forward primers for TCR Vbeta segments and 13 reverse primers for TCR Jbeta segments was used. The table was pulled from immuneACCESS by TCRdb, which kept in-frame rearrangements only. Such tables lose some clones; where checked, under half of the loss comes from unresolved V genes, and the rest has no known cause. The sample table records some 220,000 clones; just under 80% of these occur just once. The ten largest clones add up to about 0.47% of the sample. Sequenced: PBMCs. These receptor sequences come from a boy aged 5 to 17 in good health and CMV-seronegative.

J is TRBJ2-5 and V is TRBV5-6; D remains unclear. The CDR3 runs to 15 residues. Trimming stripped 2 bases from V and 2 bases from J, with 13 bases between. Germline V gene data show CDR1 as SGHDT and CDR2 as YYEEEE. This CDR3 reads CASSFLPGWQETQYF. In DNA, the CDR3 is TGTGCCAGCAGCTTCCTCCCCGGGTGGCAAGAGACCCAGTACTTC.

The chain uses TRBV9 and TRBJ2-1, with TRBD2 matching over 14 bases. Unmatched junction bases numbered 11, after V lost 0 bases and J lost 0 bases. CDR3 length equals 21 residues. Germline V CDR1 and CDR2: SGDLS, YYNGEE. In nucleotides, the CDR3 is TGTGCCAGCAGCGTAGGCCCTTCAGGGACTAGCGGGAGTCGCTCCTACAATGAGCAGTTCTTC. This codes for CASSVGPSGTSGSRSYNEQFF.

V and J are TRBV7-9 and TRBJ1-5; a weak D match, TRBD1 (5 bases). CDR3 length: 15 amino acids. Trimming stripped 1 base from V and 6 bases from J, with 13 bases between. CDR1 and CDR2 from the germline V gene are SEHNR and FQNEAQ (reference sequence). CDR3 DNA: TGTGCCAGCAGCTTAGGGGGGGGTATAAGTCAGCCCCAGCATTTT. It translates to CASSLGGGISQPQHF.

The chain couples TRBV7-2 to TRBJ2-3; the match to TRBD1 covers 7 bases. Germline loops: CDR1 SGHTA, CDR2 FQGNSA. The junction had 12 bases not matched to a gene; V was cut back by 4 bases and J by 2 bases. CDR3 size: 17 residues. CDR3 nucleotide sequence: TGTGCCAGCAGCTCGGACCCTACAGGGGCGGTCACAGATACGCAGTATTTT. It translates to CASSSDPTGAVTDTQYF. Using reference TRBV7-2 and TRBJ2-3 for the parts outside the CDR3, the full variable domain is GAGVSQSPSNKVTEKGKDVELRCDPISGHTALYWYRQSLGQGLEFLIYFQGNSAPDKSGLPSDRFSAERTGGSVSTLTIQRTQQEDSAVYLCASSSDPTGAVTDTQYFGPGTRLTVL.

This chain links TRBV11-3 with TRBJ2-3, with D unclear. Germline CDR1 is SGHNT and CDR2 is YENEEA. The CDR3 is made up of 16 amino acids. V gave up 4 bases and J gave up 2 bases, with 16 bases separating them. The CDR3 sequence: CASSSRESIITDTQYF. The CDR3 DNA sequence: TGTGCCAGCAGCTCCCGAGAGAGCATAATCACAGATACGCAGTATTTT.

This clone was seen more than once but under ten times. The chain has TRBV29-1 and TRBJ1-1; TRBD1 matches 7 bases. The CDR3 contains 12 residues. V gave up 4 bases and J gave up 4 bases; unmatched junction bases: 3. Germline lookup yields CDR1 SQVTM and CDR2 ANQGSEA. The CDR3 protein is CSVGTGATEAFF. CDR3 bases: TGCAGCGTTGGCACAGGGGCCACTGAAGCTTTCTTT.

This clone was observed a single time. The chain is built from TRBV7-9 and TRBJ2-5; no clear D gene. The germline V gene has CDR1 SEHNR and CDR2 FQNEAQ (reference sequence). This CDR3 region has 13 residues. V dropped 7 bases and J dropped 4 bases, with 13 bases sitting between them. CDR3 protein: CASTTVDLETQYF. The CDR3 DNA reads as TGTGCCAGCACGACTGTCGATCTAGAGACCCAGTACTTC.

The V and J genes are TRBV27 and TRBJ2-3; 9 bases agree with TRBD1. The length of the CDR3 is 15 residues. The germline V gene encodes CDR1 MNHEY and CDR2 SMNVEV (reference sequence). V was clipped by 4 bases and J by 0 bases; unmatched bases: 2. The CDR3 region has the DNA TGTGCCAGCAGTTACGGGACAGGGAGCACAGATACGCAGTATTTT. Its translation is CASSYGTGSTDTQYF.

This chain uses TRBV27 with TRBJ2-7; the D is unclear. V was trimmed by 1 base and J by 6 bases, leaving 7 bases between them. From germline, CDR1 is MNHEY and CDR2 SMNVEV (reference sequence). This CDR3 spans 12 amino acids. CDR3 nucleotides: TGTGCCAGCAGTTTATTCCCCGGCGAGCAGTACTTC. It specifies CASSLFPGEQYF.

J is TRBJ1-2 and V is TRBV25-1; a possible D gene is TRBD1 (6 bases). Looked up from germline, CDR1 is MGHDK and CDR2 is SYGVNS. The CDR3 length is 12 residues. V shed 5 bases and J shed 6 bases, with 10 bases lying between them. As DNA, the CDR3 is TGTGCCAGCAGTCAGGGGATGGATGGCTACACCTTC. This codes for CASSQGMDGYTF.

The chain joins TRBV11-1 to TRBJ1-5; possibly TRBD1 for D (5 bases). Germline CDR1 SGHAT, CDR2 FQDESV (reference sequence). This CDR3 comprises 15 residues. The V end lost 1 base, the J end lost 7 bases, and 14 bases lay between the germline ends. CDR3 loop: CASSLGREWGQPQHF. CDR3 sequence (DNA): TGTGCCAGCAGCTTAGGGCGGGAGTGGGGGCAGCCCCAGCATTTT. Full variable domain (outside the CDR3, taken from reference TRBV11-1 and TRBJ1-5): EAEVAQSPRYKITEKSQAVAFWCDPISGHATLYWYRQILGQGPELLVQFQDESVVDDSQLPKDRFSAERLKGVDSTLKIQPAELGDSAMYLCASSLGREWGQPQHFGDGTRLSIL.

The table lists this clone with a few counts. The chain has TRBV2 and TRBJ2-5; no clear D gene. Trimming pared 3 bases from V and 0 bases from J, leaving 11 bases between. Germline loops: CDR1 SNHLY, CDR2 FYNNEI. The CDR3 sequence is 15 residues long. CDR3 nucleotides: TGTGCCAGCAGTGACCTGTCACTGTACCAAGAGACCCAGTACTTC. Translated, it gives CASSDLSLYQETQYF.

CDR3 sequence reads: CASSLDLGRDEKLFF. The DNA of the CDR3 is TGCGCCAGCAGCTTGGACCTGGGGAGGGATGAAAAACTGTTTTTT. This sequence joins TRBV5-1 and TRBJ1-4, with D unresolved. Between the trimmed V and J ends, which lost 0 bases and 6 bases, there was a span of 12 bases. The CDR3 is 15 amino acids. From germline, CDR1 is SGHRS and CDR2 YFSETQ.

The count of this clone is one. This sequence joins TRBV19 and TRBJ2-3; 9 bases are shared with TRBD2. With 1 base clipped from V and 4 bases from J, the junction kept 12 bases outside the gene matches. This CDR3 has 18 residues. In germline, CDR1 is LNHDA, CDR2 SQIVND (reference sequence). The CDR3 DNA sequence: TGTGCCAGTAGTATAGGATTCCTGGCTAGCGGGGTGTCAGATACGCAGTATTTT. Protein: CASSIGFLASGVSDTQYF.

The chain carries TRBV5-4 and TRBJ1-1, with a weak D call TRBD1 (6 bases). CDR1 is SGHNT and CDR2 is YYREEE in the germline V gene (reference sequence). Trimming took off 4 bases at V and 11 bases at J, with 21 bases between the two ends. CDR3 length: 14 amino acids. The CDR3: CASSGGGETLNAFF. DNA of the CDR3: TGTGCCAGCAGCGGGGGGGGCGAGACTCTGAACGCTTTCTTT.

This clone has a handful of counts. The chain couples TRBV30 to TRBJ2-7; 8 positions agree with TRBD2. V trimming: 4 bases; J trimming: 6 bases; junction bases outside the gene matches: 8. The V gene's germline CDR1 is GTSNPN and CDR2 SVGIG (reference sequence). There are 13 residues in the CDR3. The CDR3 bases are TGTGCCTGGACGCGGGGGGCAAGGGTCGAGCAGTACTTC. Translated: CAWTRGARVEQYF.

CDR3 sequence reads: CASSPQAGITRTGELFF. The CDR3 bases are TGTGCCAGCAGCCCACAAGCAGGGATAACGCGGACCGGGGAGCTGTTTTTT. The J gene is TRBJ2-2, the V gene TRBV5-4; TRBD1 is a possible D gene (5 bases). The V gene lost 4 bases and the J gene lost 5 bases, with 21 bases spanning the gap. The germline gives CDR1 SGHNT, CDR2 YYREEE (reference sequence). The CDR3 consists of 17 residues. Full variable domain (rest looked up from reference TRBV5-4 and TRBJ2-2): ETGVTQSPTHLIKTRGQQVTLRCSSQSGHNTVSWYQQALGQGPQFIFQYYREEENGRGNFPPRFSGLQFPNYSSELNVNALELDDSALYLCASSPQAGITRTGELFFGEGSRLTVL.

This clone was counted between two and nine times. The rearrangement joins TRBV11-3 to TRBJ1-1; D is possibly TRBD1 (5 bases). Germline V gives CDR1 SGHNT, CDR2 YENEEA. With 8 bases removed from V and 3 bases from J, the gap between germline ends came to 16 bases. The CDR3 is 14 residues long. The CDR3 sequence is CASALGGLDTEAFF. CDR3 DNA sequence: TGTGCCAGCGCCCTCGGGGGTTTGGACACTGAAGCTTTCTTT.

The CDR3 DNA follows: TGCAGCGTCATGACAGGGGCCGAAAAACTGTTTTTT. Protein product: CSVMTGAEKLFF. The V call is TRBV29-1, the J call TRBJ1-4, with 8 bases lining up with TRBD1. V lost 6 bases and J lost 8; bases outside the gene matches: 5. CDR3 length: 12 residues. Germline CDR1 is SQVTM and CDR2 is ANQGSEA.

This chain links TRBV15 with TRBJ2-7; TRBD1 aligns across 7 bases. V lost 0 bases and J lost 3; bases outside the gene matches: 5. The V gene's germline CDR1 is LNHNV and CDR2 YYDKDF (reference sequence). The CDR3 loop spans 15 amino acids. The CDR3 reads CATSRDDRDHYEQYF. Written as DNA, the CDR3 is TGTGCCACCAGCAGAGATGACAGGGATCACTACGAGCAGTACTTC.

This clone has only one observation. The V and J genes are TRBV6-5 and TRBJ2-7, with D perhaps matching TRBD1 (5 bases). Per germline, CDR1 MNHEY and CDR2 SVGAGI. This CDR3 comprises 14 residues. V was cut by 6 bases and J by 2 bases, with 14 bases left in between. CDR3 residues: CASSSDSFTYEQYF. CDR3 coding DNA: TGTGCCAGCAGCTCCGACAGTTTTACCTACGAGCAGTACTTC.

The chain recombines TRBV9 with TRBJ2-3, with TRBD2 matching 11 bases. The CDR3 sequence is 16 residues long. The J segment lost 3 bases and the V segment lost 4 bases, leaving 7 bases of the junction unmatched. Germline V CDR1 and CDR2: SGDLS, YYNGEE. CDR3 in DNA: TGTGCCAGCAGCCCAGGGGCTAGCGGGGGGACAGATACGCAGTATTTT. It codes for CASSPGASGGTDTQYF.